The next 29 T cell receptor beta chains were all read from a single sample in a study of neurological immune-mediated disorders. TCRdb reprocessed the 5' RACE reads with MiXCR, giving one entry per CDR3 protein. The sample lists roughly 80,000 distinct CDR3 sequences, 17% occurring once. Sequencing used PBMCs. Receptors originate from a woman between 40 and 55 years old in good health.

In this sample, this clonotype turned up many times. This chain uses TRBV20-1 with TRBJ2-1; 10 nucleotides line up with TRBD2. The CDR3 runs 18 residues. V was clipped by 0 bases and J by 4 bases; unmatched bases: 12. Germline CDR1 is DFQATT and CDR2 is SNEGSKA (reference sequence). This CDR3 is CSARDRRIAGGSYNEQFF. As DNA, the CDR3 is TGCAGTGCTAGAGACCGCCGAATAGCGGGGGGATCGTACAATGAGCAGTTCTTC.

This clonotype has just a few counts. One end of the junction fails to match germline, which may point to a read error. The chain carries TRBV12-3 or TRBV12-4 and TRBJ1-1, with 8 bases fitting TRBD1. The CDR3 totals 14 residues. The CDR3 DNA sequence: TGTGCCAGCACCACGACAGGGGTGACCACTGAAGCGTTCTTT. It yields the protein CASTTTGVTTEAFF.

This clonotype has a count of ten or more. This rearrangement joins TRBV20-1 to TRBJ2-7; 11 bases are shared with TRBD1. The trim removed 4 bases at V and 1 base at J, leaving 3 bases unmatched. This CDR3 has 14 amino acids. CDR1 is DFQATT and CDR2 is SNEGSKA in the germline V gene (reference sequence). The CDR3 is CSATWDRGSYEQYF. For the CDR3, the DNA is TGCAGTGCTACCTGGGACAGGGGGTCCTACGAGCAGTACTTC.

This clonotype was observed many times. CDR3 DNA: TGCAGTGCTAGAGATAACAGGGGGGGAACAAACACTGAAGCTTTCTTT. This sequence encodes CSARDNRGGTNTEAFF. This chain connects TRBV20-1 to TRBJ1-1, with TRBD1 matching 8 bases. V lost 0 bases, J lost 2 bases, and 8 bases stayed unmatched. This CDR3 has 16 amino acids. CDR1 is DFQATT and CDR2 is SNEGSKA in the germline V gene (reference sequence).

The chain links TRBV28 to TRBJ1-1; D possibly corresponds to TRBD1 (5 bases). Germline CDR1 is MDHEN and CDR2 is SYDVKM. Trimming pared 5 bases from V and 3 bases from J, leaving 16 bases between. This CDR3 spans 15 amino acids. The CDR3 DNA reads TGTGCCAGCAGTCCGCACGGGGTCAGGGACACTGAAGCTTTCTTT. It encodes CASSPHGVRDTEAFF. The full variable domain, completed using reference TRBV28 and TRBJ1-1, is DVKVTQSSRYLVKRTGEKVFLECVQDMDHENMFWYRQDPGLGLRLIYFSYDVKMKEKGDIPEGYSVSREKKERFSLILESASTNQTSMYLCASSPHGVRDTEAFFGQGTRLTVV.

Many counts were recorded for this clonotype. The V gene is TRBV28, the J gene TRBJ2-1, with D possibly called TRBD1 or TRBD2 (5 bases each). The germline V and J ends were trimmed by 8 bases and 8 bases, with 16 bases remaining between them. This CDR3 comprises 13 residues. CDR1 and CDR2 from the germline V gene are MDHEN and SYDVKM. The CDR3 reads CASGVRDGDEQFF. DNA for the CDR3: TGTGCCAGCGGAGTACGGGACGGCGATGAGCAGTTCTTC.

The sample holds many counts of this clonotype. J is TRBJ2-1 and V is TRBV20-1; 14 bases line up with TRBD2. Germline values: CDR1 DFQATT, CDR2 SNEGSKA (reference sequence). The CDR3 has 15 residues. V lost 1 base to trimming and J lost 7 bases; unmatched junction nucleotides: 3. This CDR3 is CSARGRTSGGNEQFF. In nucleotides, the CDR3 is TGCAGTGCTAGAGGAAGGACTAGCGGGGGGAATGAGCAGTTCTTC.

This clonotype was counted at least ten times. The gene calls are TRBV4-3 and TRBJ2-3, with a weak D call TRBD2 (5 bases). Germline V gene data show CDR1 as LGHNA and CDR2 as YSLEER. CDR3 length: 16 amino acids. The V end was cut by 0 bases, the J end by 5 bases, with 15 bases between. In nucleotides, the CDR3 is TGCGCCAGCAGCCAAGATCGGGGAAGTCCCCAAGATACGCAGTATTTT. Its translation is CASSQDRGSPQDTQYF.

This clonotype was recorded many times. The chain is built from TRBV6-6 and TRBJ2-1; D is unclear. This CDR3 is 15 amino acids long. V gave up 0 bases and J gave up 2 bases, with 8 bases separating them. Germline V gene data show CDR1 as MNHNY and CDR2 as SVGAGI (reference sequence). The CDR3 sequence is CASSYSASAYNEQFF. The CDR3 DNA reads as TGTGCCAGCAGTTACTCGGCGTCTGCCTACAATGAGCAGTTCTTC.

This clonotype showed up many times. The gene calls are TRBV7-3 and TRBJ2-2; D might be TRBD1 (5 bases). From germline, CDR1 is SGHTA and CDR2 FQGTGA. CDR3 size: 16 residues. Trimming removed 2 bases at V and 5 bases at J, with 15 bases between. CDR3 protein: CASSLSVGQITGELFF. CDR3 DNA: TGTGCCAGCAGCTTATCCGTAGGACAAATAACCGGGGAGCTGTTTTTT.

This clonotype was seen repeatedly, ten times or more. The junction differs from germline at one of its ends, possibly a read error. V is TRBV7-2 and J is TRBJ2-3, with TRBD2 identical over 9 bases. Germline assignment: CDR1 SGHTA and CDR2 FQGNSA. CDR3 length: 16 residues. CDR3 nucleotides: TGCGCCAGCAGCTCATACCCTAGCGGGGGCACAGATACGCAGTATTTT. This encodes CASSSYPSGGTDTQYF.

This clonotype was counted at least ten times. The V call is TRBV20-1, the J call TRBJ1-3, with 7 positions matching TRBD1. The germline gives CDR1 DFQATT, CDR2 SNEGSKA (reference sequence). V shed 0 bases, J shed 4 bases, and the junction held 9 bases outside the gene matches. This CDR3 comprises 16 residues. The CDR3 nucleotides read TGCAGTGCTAGAGACCCAGACAGGGTTTCGGGAAACACCATATATTTT. It yields the protein CSARDPDRVSGNTIYF.

Many counts were recorded for this clonotype. The gene calls are TRBV7-9 and TRBJ1-4, with a weak D call TRBD1 (6 bases). Between the trimmed V and J ends, which lost 5 bases and 4 bases, there was a span of 14 bases. Germline assignment: CDR1 SEHNR and CDR2 FQNEAQ (reference sequence). CDR3 length: 15 residues. DNA for the CDR3: TGTGCCAGCAGCATCAAGACAGGTTTTAATGAAAAACTGTTTTTT. Translating gives CASSIKTGFNEKLFF.

A word on this clonotype: This may be a read error, as it is one base from a much larger clone. The rearrangement uses TRBV27 and TRBJ1-1, with D perhaps TRBD1 (6 bases). CDR3 length: 12 residues. Germline loops: CDR1 MNHEY, CDR2 SMNVEV (reference sequence). The CDR3 sequence: CVSSTLQGRAFF. CDR3 nucleotides: TGTGTCAGCAGTACCTTACAGGGAAGGGCTTTCTTT.

This clonotype was found many times. The rearrangement uses TRBV5-6 and TRBJ1-1; maybe TRBD1 (6 bases). The germline CDR1 and CDR2 sequences are SGHDT and YYEEEE. Trimming took 4 bases from V and 1 from J, leaving 11 bases between them. This CDR3 is built from 14 residues. DNA for the CDR3: TGTGCCAGCAGCAAGGGGGAAAAGAACACTGAAGCTTTCTTT. It is translated as CASSKGEKNTEAFF.

The table lists this clonotype with many counts. The rearrangement uses TRBV29-1 and TRBJ2-1; D may match TRBD1 or TRBD2 (5 bases each). Germline CDR1 reads SQVTM; CDR2 reads ANQGSEA. Trimming removed 0 bases from V and 9 bases from J, with 12 bases in between. The CDR3 is 13 residues long. Written as DNA, the CDR3 is TGCAGCGTTGAAGATGGGGGATACGGTGAGCAGTTCTTC. The encoded protein is CSVEDGGYGEQFF.

The sample holds many counts of this clonotype. The rearrangement uses TRBV20-1 and TRBJ2-6, with unresolved D. This CDR3 region has 12 residues. Trimming cost V 4 bases and J 0 bases, with 1 base left between them. CDR1 is DFQATT and CDR2 is SNEGSKA in the germline V gene (reference sequence). The CDR3 spells CSAISGANVLTF. The CDR3 nucleotides are TGCAGTGCTATCTCTGGGGCCAACGTCCTGACTTTC.

This clonotype was seen at least ten times. CDR3 bases: TGTGCCAGCAGCTCGCGACAGCCTGGGAACACCGGGGAGCTGTTTTTT. Amino acid sequence: CASSSRQPGNTGELFF. The J gene is TRBJ2-2, the V gene TRBV7-2; possible D gene TRBD1, 5 bases. V shed 4 bases and J shed 1 base, with 13 bases lying between them. The CDR3 sequence is 16 residues long. The germline CDR1 and CDR2 sequences are SGHTA and FQGNSA.

Remarks on this clonotype: This clone may be a read error of a much larger clone one base away. This chain joins TRBV5-1 and TRBJ2-4, with 7 bases that match TRBD1. This CDR3 contains 16 residues. Trimming removed 0 bases from V and 8 bases from J; junction bases left unmatched: 11. The germline V gene has CDR1 SGHRS and CDR2 YFSETQ. The CDR3 nucleotides read TGCGCCAGCAGCTTGGCCGTTGGGACAGTGATATACATTCAGTACTTC. Translated, it gives CASSLAVGTVIYIQYF. Variable domain in full (rest from reference TRBV5-1 and TRBJ2-4): KAGVTQTPRYLIKTRGQQVTLSCSPISGHRSVSWYQQTPGQGLQFLFEYFSETQRNKGNFPGRFSGRQFSNSRSEMNVSTLELGDSALYLCASSLAVGTVIYIQYFGAGTRLSVL.

This clonotype came up many times. This chain uses TRBV12-3 or TRBV12-4 with TRBJ1-2; D might be TRBD1 (6 bases). The CDR3 runs 14 residues. V was clipped by 7 bases and J by 1 base, with 13 bases between them. The CDR3 sequence: CASKGGRSNYGYTF. CDR3 DNA sequence: TGTGCCAGCAAAGGGGGGAGGAGTAACTATGGCTACACCTTC.

This clonotype was counted many times. The chain uses TRBV5-1 and TRBJ1-1, with a possible D match to TRBD1 (5 bases). Trimming cost V 0 bases and J 4 bases, with 10 bases left between them. The germline V gene has CDR1 SGHRS and CDR2 YFSETQ. The CDR3 sequence is 14 residues long. The CDR3 is CASSLVGETTEAFF. The CDR3 DNA is TGCGCCAGCAGCTTGGTAGGGGAGACCACTGAAGCTTTCTTT.

This clonotype was recorded at least ten times. The genes are TRBV24-1 and TRBJ2-3, with a possible D match to TRBD2 (7 bases). The CDR3 consists of 13 residues. V was trimmed by 9 bases and J by 6 bases, leaving 15 bases between them. Germline values: CDR1 KGHDR, CDR2 SFDVKD. DNA for the CDR3: TGTGCCACCGGAAGGGGGGGCGTCGATACGCAGTATTTT. Its translation is CATGRGGVDTQYF.

This clonotype was detected once. Possible read error: a much larger clone is one base away. This chain links TRBV20-1 with TRBJ2-4, with unresolved D. The V and J ends lost 3 bases and 2 bases respectively, with 17 bases between them. From germline, CDR1 is DFQATT and CDR2 SNEGSKA (reference sequence). This CDR3 contains 16 residues. CDR3 in DNA: TGCAGTGCTAGGTCTGACGTGGGCCCTACCAAAAACATTCAGTACTTC. It encodes CSARSDVGPTKNIQYF.

V usage is TRBV9 and J usage is TRBJ2-1; 10 positions agree with TRBD2. This CDR3 is 15 amino acids long. CDR1 is SGDLS, CDR2 YYNGEE, per germline. With 0 bases clipped from V and 4 bases from J, the junction kept 1 base outside the gene matches. As DNA, the CDR3 is TGTGCCAGCAGCGTAGCAGCGGGGGGGTACAATGAGCAGTTCTTC. Protein: CASSVAAGGYNEQFF. The complete variable domain, with remaining parts taken from reference TRBV9 and TRBJ2-1, reads DSGVTQTPKHLITATGQRVTLRCSPRSGDLSVYWYQQSLDQGLQFLIQYYNGEERAKGNILERFSAQQFPDLHSELNLSSLELGDSALYFCASSVAAGGYNEQFFGPGTRLTVL.

This clonotype was recorded many times. In DNA form, the CDR3 reads TGCAGTGCTCCGGGACAGGGGAAGGCCCAGCATTTT. This translates into CSAPGQGKAQHF. The V and J genes are TRBV20-1 and TRBJ1-5; 10 bases line up with TRBD1. CDR1 and CDR2 from the germline V gene are DFQATT and SNEGSKA (reference sequence). The CDR3 has 12 residues. J lost 11 bases, V lost 5 bases, and 6 bases had no gene match.

This clonotype was recorded at least ten times. This rearrangement joins TRBV28 to TRBJ1-2; 8 bases align to TRBD1. The CDR3 is made up of 14 amino acids. Germline loops: CDR1 MDHEN, CDR2 SYDVKM. J lost 0 bases, V lost 7 bases, and 4 bases had no gene match. The CDR3, as DNA: TGTGCCAGCACTCAGGGGGCCTCTAACTATGGCTACACCTTC. Encoded protein: CASTQGASNYGYTF.

This clonotype was recorded many times. The chain couples TRBV4-3 to TRBJ2-3, with D possibly matching TRBD2 (5 bases). The CDR3 is made up of 14 amino acids. Deletions cut 4 bases from V and 1 base from J, with 9 bases between. In germline, CDR1 is LGHNA, CDR2 YSLEER. In DNA, the CDR3 is TGCGCCAGCAGCCCTAGCCGTGGCACAGATACGCAGTATTTT. This translates into CASSPSRGTDTQYF.

The sample holds many counts of this clonotype. The chain recombines TRBV20-1 with TRBJ2-3; D is perhaps TRBD1 (6 bases). V was pared by 6 bases and J by 0 bases, with 13 bases between. The CDR3 totals 14 residues. Germline values: CDR1 DFQATT, CDR2 SNEGSKA (reference sequence). CDR3 sequence (DNA): TGCAGTGCCAGGGGATTTGCTAGCACAGATACGCAGTATTTT. Its translation: CSARGFASTDTQYF.

This clonotype was found many times. This sequence joins TRBV20-1 and TRBJ2-1; 8 bases match TRBD1. CDR3 length: 16 amino acids. V lost 2 bases, J lost 2 bases, and 8 bases stayed unmatched. Germline V gives CDR1 DFQATT, CDR2 SNEGSKA (reference sequence). The CDR3 DNA is TGCAGTGCTAGATCGTTGGACAGGGTTCCCTACAATGAGCAGTTCTTC. The encoded protein is CSARSLDRVPYNEQFF.